The 20 T cell receptor beta chains below all came from one sample that was sequenced in a study of blood T cell repertoires in COVID-19. Some clones are missing from TCRdb's copy, which holds only in-frame ones; the method was immunoSEQ multiplex PCR. The sample has over 120,000 clones; just over 85% are singletons. What was sequenced was PBMCs or T cells enriched from blood (not recorded which). The receptor source for this set is a man in his fifties who had recovered from COVID-19.

The chain's CDR3 is CASSRTSGSTDTQYF. The CDR3 nucleotides read TGTGCCAGTAGTCGGACTAGCGGTAGCACAGATACGCAGTATTTT. The chain employs TRBV19 and TRBJ2-3, with 10 bases that match TRBD2. The germline gives CDR1 LNHDA, CDR2 SQIVND (reference sequence). V dropped 5 bases and J dropped 0; count of bases not matched to a gene: 2. CDR3 length equals 15 residues.

The chain is built from TRBV5-4 and TRBJ1-4; 8 nucleotides line up with TRBD1. V shed 2 bases and J 2 bases; nucleotides not matched to a gene: 5. This CDR3 has 16 amino acids. The germline CDR1 and CDR2 sequences are SGHNT and YYREEE (reference sequence). DNA for the CDR3: TGTGCCAGCAGCTTTCAGGGGGCAGGGACTAATGAAAAACTGTTTTTT. This codes for CASSFQGAGTNEKLFF.

The CDR3 sequence is CASSRSEQDTEAFF. The CDR3 DNA sequence: TGTGCCAGCAGCCGTTCCGAACAGGACACTGAAGCTTTCTTT. The V and J genes are TRBV21-1 and TRBJ1-1; TRBD1 is the table's D call and was not checked against the DNA. TRBV21-1 is annotated as a pseudogene. There are 14 residues in the CDR3.

The chain links TRBV7-2 to TRBJ1-3; D is unclear. Germline CDR1 reads SGHTA; CDR2 reads FQGNSA. CDR3 size: 13 residues. The V end lost 0 bases, the J end lost 4 bases, and 4 bases lay between the germline ends. CDR3 nucleotide sequence: TGTGCCAGCAGCTTAGCTGGCGGAAACACCATATATTTT. It codes for CASSLAGGNTIYF.

The rearrangement joins TRBV10-1 to TRBJ1-1, with 8 bases aligning to TRBD1. CDR1 WNHNN and CDR2 SYGVQD come from the germline V gene (reference sequence). The CDR3 has 16 amino acids. The trim removed 2 bases at V and 2 bases at J, leaving 7 bases unmatched. Here the CDR3 reads CASSEPRTGINTEAFF. In nucleotides, the CDR3 is TGCGCCAGCAGTGAGCCTCGGACAGGGATTAACACTGAAGCTTTCTTT.

V is TRBV7-2 and J is TRBJ2-2; 9 bases are shared with TRBD2. The CDR3 is 19 amino acids. CDR1 SGHTA and CDR2 FQGNSA come from the germline V gene. With 1 base clipped from V and 8 bases from J, the junction kept 17 bases outside the gene matches. In DNA, the CDR3 is TGTGCCAGCAGCTTAGAAGGGCTAGCGGGGTTCAATGAGGCAGGGGAGCTGTTTTTT. Protein sequence: CASSLEGLAGFNEAGELFF.

The chain joins TRBV28 to TRBJ1-5; 8 nucleotides align to TRBD1. Trimming at V came to 5 bases and at J to 6 bases, leaving 6 bases not matched to a gene. The CDR3 has 14 amino acids. Germline CDR1 and CDR2: MDHEN and SYDVKM. The DNA of the CDR3 is TGTGCCAGCAGTCTCCCAGGGGGCGGTCAGCCCCAGCATTTT. This gives the protein CASSLPGGGQPQHF.

The CDR3 DNA is TGTGCCAGCAGCTGGGGAACAGGGGCTGTCGAACCTGAAGCTTTCTTT. It is translated as CASSWGTGAVEPEAFF. The rearrangement links TRBV7-9 to TRBJ1-1, with 7 bases aligning to TRBD1. The CDR3 runs 16 residues. V shed 4 bases and J 6 bases; nucleotides not matched to a gene: 14. Looked up from germline, CDR1 is SEHNR and CDR2 is FQNEAQ (reference sequence).

This clone was recorded a few times. This chain links TRBV13 with TRBJ2-2; 9 nucleotides match TRBD1. Trimming cost V 5 bases and J 3 bases; bases outside gene matches: 7. Germline lookup yields CDR1 PRHDT and CDR2 FYEKMQ (reference sequence). The CDR3 runs to 16 residues. CDR3 sequence reads: CASSGSDRGDTGELFF. In nucleotides, the CDR3 is TGTGCCAGCAGCGGCTCCGACAGGGGGGACACCGGGGAGCTGTTTTTT.

The rearrangement joins TRBV19 to TRBJ2-7, with 12 bases that match TRBD2. The CDR3 sequence is 15 residues long. Germline V gives CDR1 LNHDA, CDR2 SQIVND (reference sequence). The V segment lost 3 bases and the J segment 3 bases; nucleotides outside the gene matches: 3. CDR3 protein: CASSILAGGVYEQYF. In nucleotides, the CDR3 is TGTGCCAGTAGTATTCTAGCGGGAGGGGTCTACGAGCAGTACTTC.

The genes are TRBV28 and TRBJ1-1; 9 bases line up with TRBD1. J lost 1 base, V lost 5 bases, and 5 bases had no gene match. Germline CDR1 MDHEN, CDR2 SYDVKM. The CDR3 contains 15 residues. For the CDR3, the DNA is TGTGCCAGCAGTCTCACAGGGGGCCCGAACACTGAAGCTTTCTTT. Translated: CASSLTGGPNTEAFF.

The chain uses TRBV7-9 and TRBJ1-1; 9 positions agree with TRBD1. Germline CDR1 and CDR2: SEHNR and FQNEAQ (reference sequence). The CDR3 is 14 residues long. Unmatched junction bases numbered 4, after V lost 4 bases and J lost 4 bases. CDR3 bases: TGTGCCAGCAGCTGGCGACAGGGGGGCACTGAAGCTTTCTTT. Its translation: CASSWRQGGTEAFF.

The chain links TRBV24-1 to TRBJ2-5, with 9 positions matching TRBD2. CDR1 and CDR2 (germline): KGHDR, SFDVKD. CDR3 size: 16 residues. The V and J ends lost 4 bases and 1 base, in that order; junction bases with no gene match: 6. CDR3 sequence (DNA): TGTGCCACCAGTGACCCGAGCGGGGGGACCCAAGAGACCCAGTACTTC. This encodes CATSDPSGGTQETQYF.

Only a few counts were recorded for this clone. The CDR3 coding sequence is TGTGCCAGCAGCGGGGAGGGTGGGATTGGAGGCTACACCTTC. It specifies CASSGEGGIGGYTF. The J gene is TRBJ1-2, the V gene TRBV9, with no clear D. The V gene lost 3 bases and the J gene lost 8 bases, with 17 bases spanning the gap. The CDR3 spans 14 residues. The germline V gene encodes CDR1 SGDLS and CDR2 YYNGEE.

This chain connects TRBV14 to TRBJ1-3, with a tentative D call TRBD1 (6 bases). This CDR3 has 15 residues. CDR1 is SGHDN, CDR2 FVKESK, per germline. Trimming removed 4 bases from V and 0 bases from J, with 10 bases in between. Here the CDR3 reads CASSRGRGSGNTIYF. In DNA, the CDR3 is TGTGCCAGCAGCCGGGGCAGGGGCTCTGGAAACACCATATATTTT.

The chain links TRBV18 to TRBJ2-7; 16 bases map to TRBD2. The CDR3 runs 20 residues. Trimming took 3 bases from V and 0 from J; bases not matched to a gene: 11. Germline assignment: CDR1 KGHSH and CDR2 LQKENI. Written as DNA, the CDR3 is TGTGCCAGCTCACCGGGGGCCGCGGGACTAGCGGGAGGGGGCTCCTACGAGCAGTACTTC. Its protein product is CASSPGAAGLAGGGSYEQYF. Looking up the rest from reference TRBV18 and TRBJ2-7 gives the full variable domain: NAGVMQNPRHLVRRRGQEARLRCSPMKGHSHVYWYRQLPEEGLKFMVYLQKENIIDESGMPKERFSAEFPKEGPSILRIQQVVRGDSAAYFCASSPGAAGLAGGGSYEQYFGPGTRLTVT.

CDR3 bases: TGTGCCAGCAGCCCATGGGGGGAACAGCCCCAGCATTTT. The encoded protein is CASSPWGEQPQHF. The rearrangement uses TRBV5-8 and TRBJ1-5; perhaps TRBD1 as D (5 bases). Germline assignment: CDR1 SGHTS and CDR2 YDEGEE. V lost 4 bases and J 7 bases, leaving 12 bases between the germline ends. The CDR3 totals 13 residues.

The chain carries TRBV27 and TRBJ1-1; unclear D gene. The CDR3 contains 14 residues. V lost 3 bases and J 1 base, leaving 9 bases between the germline ends. From germline, CDR1 is MNHEY and CDR2 SMNVEV (reference sequence). The CDR3 sequence is CASSFYDTNTEAFF. DNA of the CDR3: TGTGCCAGCAGTTTCTACGACACGAACACTGAAGCTTTCTTT.

The V gene is TRBV27, the J gene TRBJ2-7, with TRBD1 matching 11 bases. CDR1 and CDR2 (germline): MNHEY, SMNVEV (reference sequence). After removal of 0 bases from V and 3 bases from J, the junction contained 4 bases not matched to a gene. CDR3 length equals 16 residues. The CDR3 DNA is TGTGCCAGCAGTTTATCGCCGGACAGGGGGCGCTACGAGCAGTACTTC. Protein: CASSLSPDRGRYEQYF.

The rearrangement joins TRBV28 to TRBJ1-2; 8 nucleotides agree with TRBD1. Germline loops: CDR1 MDHEN, CDR2 SYDVKM. The V and J ends lost 4 bases and 4 bases, in that order; junction bases with no gene match: 5. The CDR3 is 14 amino acids. The CDR3 sequence is CASSWAGGVYGYTF. CDR3 DNA: TGTGCCAGCAGTTGGGCAGGGGGCGTCTATGGCTACACCTTC.